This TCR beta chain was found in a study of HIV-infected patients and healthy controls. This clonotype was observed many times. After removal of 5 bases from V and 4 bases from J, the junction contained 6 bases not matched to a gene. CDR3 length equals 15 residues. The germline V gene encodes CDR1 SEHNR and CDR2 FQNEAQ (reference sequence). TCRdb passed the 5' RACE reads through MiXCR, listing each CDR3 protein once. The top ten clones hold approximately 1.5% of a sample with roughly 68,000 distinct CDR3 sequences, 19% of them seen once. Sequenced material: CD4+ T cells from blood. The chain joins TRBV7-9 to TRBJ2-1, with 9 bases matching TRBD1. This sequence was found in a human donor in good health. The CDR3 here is CASSLTGGPYNEQFF. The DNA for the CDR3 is TGTGCCAGCAGCCTTACAGGGGGCCCGTACAATGAGCAGTTCTTC.